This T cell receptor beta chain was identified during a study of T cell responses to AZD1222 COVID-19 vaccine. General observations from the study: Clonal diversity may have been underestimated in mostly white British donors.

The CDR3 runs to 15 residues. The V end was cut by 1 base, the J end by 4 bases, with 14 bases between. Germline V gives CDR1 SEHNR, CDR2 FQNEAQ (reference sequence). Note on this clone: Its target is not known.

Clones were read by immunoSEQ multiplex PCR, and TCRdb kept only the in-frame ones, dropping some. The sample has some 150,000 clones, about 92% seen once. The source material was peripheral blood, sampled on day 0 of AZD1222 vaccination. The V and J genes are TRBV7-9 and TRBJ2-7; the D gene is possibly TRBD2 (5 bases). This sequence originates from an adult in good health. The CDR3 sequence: CASSLELGSGYEQYF. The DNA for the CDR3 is TGTGCCAGCAGCTTAGAACTAGGGTCCGGTTACGAGCAGTACTTC.